Below, 25 T cell receptor beta chains from the same sample are listed, as sequenced in a study of T cells after yellow fever vaccination. TCRdb recomputed calls from the 5' RACE reads with MiXCR, one row per CDR3 protein. The sample includes a few hundred thousand distinct CDR3 sequences, under 25% of them seen just once. This sample comprised PBMCs, obtained 15 days after the yellow fever booster vaccination. These receptors originate from a man aged 25-45 years who received the YFV17D yellow fever vaccine.

With respect to this clonotype: This clone may be a read error of a much larger clone one base away. This chain uses TRBV25-1 with TRBJ2-7; 9 bases fit TRBD2. The junction had 0 bases not matched to a gene; V was cut back by 4 bases and J by 2 bases. This CDR3 is built from 13 residues. In germline, CDR1 is MGHDK, CDR2 SYGVNS. The CDR3 loop reads CASSVAGAYEQYF. CDR3 DNA: TGTGCCAGCAGTGTAGCGGGGGCCTACGAGCAGTACTTC.

This clonotype was seen a few times. The rearrangement joins TRBV4-2 to TRBJ2-1, with 13 bases fitting TRBD2. This CDR3 is 16 amino acids long. Trimming at V came to 0 bases and at J to 7 bases, leaving 3 bases not matched to a gene. Germline V gene data show CDR1 as LGHNA and CDR2 as YNFKEQ. In DNA form, the CDR3 reads TGTGCCAGCAGCCAAGAAAGGACTAGCGGGAGTAATGAGCAGTTCTTC. This sequence encodes CASSQERTSGSNEQFF.

This chain links TRBV19 with TRBJ1-1; tentative D call: TRBD1 (5 bases). The CDR3 is 14 residues long. Looked up from germline, CDR1 is LNHDA and CDR2 is SQIVND (reference sequence). V lost 0 bases, J lost 11 bases, and 16 bases lay in between. CDR3 coding DNA: TGTGCCAGTAGTATAGACGTGCGGGGCATCGACGCTTTCTTT. Encoded protein: CASSIDVRGIDAFF. Full variable domain (missing parts from reference TRBV19 and TRBJ1-1): DGGITQSPKYLFRKEGQNVTLSCEQNLNHDAMYWYRQDPGQGLRLIYYSQIVNDFQKGDIAEGYSVSREKKESFPLTVTSAQKNPTAFYLCASSIDVRGIDAFFGQGTRLTVV.

The rearrangement uses TRBV29-1 and TRBJ2-1; 9 positions match TRBD2. J was trimmed by 2 bases and V by 3 bases; bases with no gene match: 8. Per the germline V gene, CDR1 is SQVTM and CDR2 is ANQGSEA. The CDR3 loop spans 16 amino acids. The chain's CDR3 is CSVEEASGMPYNEQFF. In nucleotides, the CDR3 is TGCAGCGTTGAGGAAGCTAGCGGGATGCCCTACAATGAGCAGTTCTTC.

This chain joins TRBV24-1 and TRBJ1-2; D gene ambiguous. The germline V gene encodes CDR1 KGHDR and CDR2 SFDVKD. Trimming took 3 bases from V and 10 from J, leaving 20 bases between them. The CDR3 sequence is 15 residues long. The DNA of the CDR3 is TGTGCCACCAGTGATACCGGACTCTGGGATTCGAACTACACCTTC. Encoded protein: CATSDTGLWDSNYTF.

In its sample, this clonotype was seen a few times. The chain links TRBV20-1 to TRBJ1-2; TRBD1 matches 7 bases. V lost 5 bases to trimming and J lost 0 bases; unmatched junction nucleotides: 6. The CDR3 length is 14 residues. Germline V gene data show CDR1 as DFQATT and CDR2 as SNEGSKA (reference sequence). The CDR3 nucleotides are TGCAGTGCTCTTCGACAGGGAGCTAACTATGGCTACACCTTC. Translating it yields CSALRQGANYGYTF.

As regards this clonotype: Given a much more abundant clone one base away, this may be a read error. This chain links TRBV6-1 with TRBJ2-3; weak D call: TRBD1 (6 bases). V lost 6 bases and J lost 6, with 7 bases in between. Germline V gene lookup returns CDR1 MNHNS and CDR2 SASEGT. The CDR3 is made up of 11 amino acids. In DNA, the CDR3 is TGTGCCAGCAGGCAGGGGGATACGCAGTATTTT. This translates into CASRQGDTQYF.

The rearrangement joins TRBV2 to TRBJ2-3; TRBD2 aligns across 10 bases. Germline V gene lookup returns CDR1 SNHLY and CDR2 FYNNEI. The CDR3 consists of 16 residues. Unmatched junction bases numbered 9, after V lost 1 base and J lost 8 bases. The CDR3 loop is CASSEGLAGVTPTQYF. CDR3 sequence (DNA): TGTGCCAGCAGTGAAGGCCTAGCGGGAGTAACCCCTACGCAGTATTTT.

This clonotype has at least ten counts. The V and J genes are TRBV7-7 and TRBJ2-2, with 8 nucleotides matching TRBD2. CDR1 and CDR2 from the germline V gene are SSHAT and FNYEAQ (reference sequence). V lost 9 bases and J lost 5; bases outside the gene matches: 8. The CDR3 has 14 residues. CDR3 sequence (DNA): TGTGCCAGTGGCCCTAGCGGGTTAACCGGGGAGCTGTTTTTT. This codes for CASGPSGLTGELFF.

This clonotype has only a few counts. The chain joins TRBV7-2 to TRBJ2-5, with D unclear. Germline V gives CDR1 SGHTA, CDR2 FQGNSA. Trimming removed 2 bases from V and 1 base from J, with 8 bases in between. The CDR3 is 14 amino acids. CDR3: CASSLYGIQETQYF. The CDR3 DNA follows: TGTGCCAGCAGCTTATATGGGATCCAAGAGACCCAGTACTTC.

The chain uses TRBV6-2 or TRBV6-3 and TRBJ2-4; TRBD1 matches at 10 bases. Germline trimming cut 2 bases from V and 9 bases from J; bases unmatched to any gene: 7. CDR1 is MNHEY and CDR2 is SVGEGT in the germline V gene. This CDR3 spans 15 amino acids. CDR3: CASSYAGQGIGIQYF. The CDR3 DNA follows: TGTGCCAGCAGTTACGCGGGACAGGGGATAGGCATTCAGTACTTC.

The CDR3 region is CASSRLPGQGAYEQYF. In DNA, the CDR3 is TGTGCCAGCTCACGCCTGCCGGGACAGGGGGCCTACGAGCAGTACTTC. The chain has TRBV18 and TRBJ2-7, with TRBD1 matching over 11 bases. The V gene's germline CDR1 is KGHSH and CDR2 LQKENI. Unmatched junction bases numbered 7, after V lost 4 bases and J lost 2 bases. CDR3 length: 16 amino acids.

This clonotype has only a few counts. This chain connects TRBV6-6 to TRBJ1-1; D not resolved. Germline V gene sequence: CDR1 MNHNY, CDR2 SVGAGI (reference sequence). V gave up 3 bases and J gave up 4 bases, with 9 bases separating them. This CDR3 is 13 amino acids long. CDR3: CASSYGPGTEAFF. CDR3 DNA sequence: TGTGCCAGCAGTTATGGTCCGGGCACTGAAGCTTTCTTT.

The chain has TRBV6-1 and TRBJ2-7; 9 bases align to TRBD1. Germline CDR1 reads MNHNS; CDR2 reads SASEGT. The CDR3 covers 15 residues. V lost 3 bases to trimming and J lost 3 bases; unmatched junction nucleotides: 6. The CDR3 coding sequence is TGTGCCAGCAGTGACCCGGGACAGGGTAACTACGAGCAGTACTTC. It specifies CASSDPGQGNYEQYF.

This clonotype showed up just a few times. The V gene is TRBV9, the J gene TRBJ2-7; 8 bases are a match to TRBD2. The J segment lost 6 bases and the V segment lost 7 bases, leaving 9 bases of the junction unmatched. Germline CDR1 reads SGDLS; CDR2 reads YYNGEE. The CDR3 totals 13 residues. CDR3 protein: CASGEAGGGEQYF. CDR3 nucleotide sequence: TGTGCCAGCGGCGAGGCCGGGGGGGGCGAGCAGTACTTC.

This chain links TRBV20-1 with TRBJ2-5, with 8 positions matching TRBD1. The trim removed 3 bases at V and 0 bases at J, leaving 3 bases unmatched. From germline, CDR1 is DFQATT and CDR2 SNEGSKA (reference sequence). The CDR3 runs to 14 residues. The CDR3 DNA reads TGCAGTGCTAGTGGCAGGGGGCACCAAGAGACCCAGTACTTC. Translation gives CSASGRGHQETQYF.

This clonotype was observed a handful of times. The V gene is TRBV6-2 or TRBV6-3, the J gene TRBJ2-5; D is possibly TRBD2 (5 bases). This CDR3 is built from 16 residues. CDR1 and CDR2 from the germline V gene are MNHEY and SVGEGT. V shed 6 bases and J shed 2 bases, with 19 bases lying between them. The DNA for the CDR3 is TGTGCCAGCAGCCGCCAGACGCGGGCAAAACAAGAGACCCAGTACTTC. Residues: CASSRQTRAKQETQYF.

This clonotype has just a few counts. The chain uses TRBV15 and TRBJ2-1; D perhaps matches TRBD2 (6 bases). This CDR3 comprises 14 residues. V lost 8 bases and J 0 bases, leaving 11 bases between the germline ends. Germline-derived CDR1 and CDR2 are LNHNV and YYDKDF (reference sequence). The CDR3 sequence: CATSMGGSYNEQFF. The DNA of the CDR3 is TGTGCCACCTCCATGGGGGGCTCCTACAATGAGCAGTTCTTC.

The table lists this clonotype with a few counts. This sequence joins TRBV20-1 and TRBJ2-1; tentatively, D is TRBD2 (6 bases). Germline assignment: CDR1 DFQATT and CDR2 SNEGSKA (reference sequence). The CDR3 is 13 residues long. V lost 6 bases and J lost 7, with 16 bases in between. CDR3 protein: CSAGSGPLNEQFF. The DNA of the CDR3 is TGCAGTGCGGGGAGCGGGCCCCTAAATGAGCAGTTCTTC.

In the case of this clonotype: A much larger clone is a single base away; this may be a read error. The V gene is TRBV5-7, the J gene TRBJ2-5; D may be TRBD2 (6 bases). TRBV5-7 is an ORF for which the function is uncertain. The CDR3 runs 13 residues. The DNA of the CDR3 is TGTGCCAGCAGCTTGGGGGGGGAAGAGACCCCGTACTTC. Protein: CASSLGGEETPYF.

The genes are TRBV12-3 or TRBV12-4 and TRBJ2-7, with 10 positions matching TRBD1. J gave up 3 bases and V 5 bases, and 7 bases lay outside the gene matches. The CDR3 is made up of 15 amino acids. This chain's CDR3 is CASSASGTGDYEQYF. The CDR3, as DNA: TGTGCCAGCAGTGCATCGGGGACAGGGGACTACGAGCAGTACTTC.

This clonotype was detected only a few times. This chain uses TRBV7-2 with TRBJ2-7, with D perhaps TRBD1 or TRBD2 (5 bases each). V shed 1 base and J shed 4 bases, with 14 bases lying between them. The CDR3 loop spans 15 amino acids. The germline V gene encodes CDR1 SGHTA and CDR2 FQGNSA. The CDR3 DNA is TGTGCCAGCAGCTTAGGAGGGACCGCAGTTTACGAGCAGTACTTC. Protein product: CASSLGGTAVYEQYF. Variable domain in full (rest from reference TRBV7-2 and TRBJ2-7): GAGVSQSPSNKVTEKGKDVELRCDPISGHTALYWYRQSLGQGLEFLIYFQGNSAPDKSGLPSDRFSAERTGGSVSTLTIQRTQQEDSAVYLCASSLGGTAVYEQYFGPGTRLTVT.

This clonotype was seen more than once but under ten times. This chain connects TRBV20-1 to TRBJ2-1; 8 bases are a match to TRBD2. The trim removed 4 bases at V and 4 bases at J, leaving 3 bases unmatched. CDR1 and CDR2 from the germline V gene are DFQATT and SNEGSKA (reference sequence). CDR3 size: 13 residues. The CDR3 nucleotides read TGCAGTGCTACCTTAGCGGGGTACAATGAGCAGTTCTTC. The encoded protein is CSATLAGYNEQFF.

The chain links TRBV6-5 to TRBJ2-1; 9 nucleotides align to TRBD2. The CDR3 runs 15 residues. Germline V lookup: CDR1 MNHEY, CDR2 SVGAGI. The V gene end was trimmed by 5 bases and the J gene end by 6 bases; junction bases not matched to a gene: 8. In nucleotides, the CDR3 is TGTGCCAGCAGTACCCGACTAGCGGATTTCAATGAGCAGTTCTTC. Translation: CASSTRLADFNEQFF.

This sequence joins TRBV28 and TRBJ2-7; D perhaps matches TRBD2 (7 bases). V was trimmed by 5 bases and J by 3 bases, leaving 17 bases between them. The CDR3 is 15 amino acids. From germline, CDR1 is MDHEN and CDR2 SYDVKM. CDR3: CASSPTGRGYYEQYF. The CDR3 nucleotides are TGTGCCAGCAGTCCCACAGGGAGGGGATACTACGAGCAGTACTTC.